The clone carrying this TCR beta chain was detected a few times. Its antigen is as yet unknown. The sample belongs to a study of blood T cells in healthy people across ages. Study results and limitations: The study found TCR beta diversity correlated strongly with naive T cell percentage. Roughly linear age-related decline in beta diversity appeared, significant by age approximately 43.

Germline values: CDR1 ENHRY, CDR2 SYGVKD. With 2 bases clipped from V and 2 bases from J, the junction kept 4 bases outside the gene matches. This CDR3 spans 15 amino acids. A second PCR of 7 to 11 cycles used a sample-barcoded 5' primer and a J-beta primer mix. No fewer than 2.5 million CDR3-containing paired-end reads came from each sample. TCRdb re-called the 5' RACE reads through MiXCR, storing one row per CDR3 protein. The profile shows 800,000 to 1,300,000 distinct CDR3 sequences, under 30% of them singletons. These data were also reused for a study on T cells of mothers and their children. This second study says: Three healthy Caucasian mothers, along with their six children, served as the donors.

The sequenced sample consisted of blood. The origin of this receptor is a girl aged 2 to 10 in good health. This chain links TRBV10-3 with TRBJ1-1; 8 positions match TRBD1. Written as DNA, the CDR3 is TGTGCCATCAGTGAGGGGACAGGTTCAAACACTGAAGCTTTCTTT. Translated: CAISEGTGSNTEAFF.